The 32 T cell receptor beta chains below come from one sample, sequenced in a study of T cell clonotyping in hematopoietic cell transplantation. Assay: immunoSEQ multiplex PCR; the TCRdb copy retains only in-frame clones and omits some. The table includes several thousand clones, over 95% detected once. Sequencing used PBMCs, obtained 30 days after allogeneic stem cell transplant. The receptor set was obtained from a male patient between 60 and 69 years old who had an allogeneic stem cell transplant from a related donor, so the T cells may come from the graft donor. Some clones in this sample may be carry-over from other donors' samples.

This clone was seen a single time. The chain uses TRBV5-1 and TRBJ1-2; D call uncertain. V was cut by 2 bases and J by 2 bases, with 4 bases left in between. The CDR3 is made up of 12 amino acids. From germline, CDR1 is SGHRS and CDR2 YFSETQ. Written as DNA, the CDR3 is TGCGCCAGCAGCTTCGGAAACTATGGCTACACCTTC. Its translation: CASSFGNYGYTF.

This chain connects TRBV20-1 to TRBJ1-5; D not certain. V lost 4 bases, J lost 7 bases, and 8 bases lay in between. The CDR3 sequence is 11 residues long. The V gene's germline CDR1 is DFQATT and CDR2 SNEGSKA (reference sequence). The CDR3: CSATDGQPQHF. The CDR3 DNA follows: TGCAGTGCTACCGACGGGCAGCCCCAGCATTTT.

The chain uses TRBV9 and TRBJ2-7; D is undetermined. Germline assignment: CDR1 SGDLS and CDR2 YYNGEE. Trimming stripped 3 bases from V and 0 bases from J, with 7 bases between. The CDR3 is 13 amino acids. CDR3 DNA sequence: TGTGCCAGCAGCGCCCCAAGCTCCTACGAGCAGTACTTC. Protein: CASSAPSSYEQYF.

J is TRBJ1-5 and V is TRBV18; 10 nucleotides line up with TRBD1. The CDR3 runs 15 residues. The V gene end was trimmed by 3 bases and the J gene end by 4 bases; junction bases not matched to a gene: 3. Germline V gives CDR1 KGHSH, CDR2 LQKENI. The chain's CDR3 is CASSPGTGENQPQHF. The CDR3, as DNA: TGTGCCAGCTCACCTGGGACAGGGGAAAATCAGCCCCAGCATTTT.

This chain uses TRBV28 with TRBJ2-5; D gene uncertain. The V gene lost 3 bases and the J gene lost 4 bases, with 6 bases spanning the gap. Germline V gene data show CDR1 as MDHEN and CDR2 as SYDVKM. This CDR3 has 12 residues. This CDR3 reads CASSLVRETQYF. CDR3 sequence (DNA): TGTGCCAGCAGTTTGGTCCGAGAGACCCAGTACTTC.

J is TRBJ2-7 and V is TRBV29-1; TRBD1 is a possible D gene (6 bases). Trimming shortened V by 0 bases and J by 7 bases, and 19 bases separated the two germline ends. This CDR3 is built from 15 residues. The germline CDR1 and CDR2 sequences are SQVTM and ANQGSEA. The chain's CDR3 is CSVEEGETGSLEQYF. The CDR3 nucleotides are TGCAGCGTTGAAGAGGGGGAGACAGGTTCTCTTGAGCAGTACTTC.

The rearrangement uses TRBV6-1 and TRBJ1-6; D unresolved. Germline assignment: CDR1 MNHNS and CDR2 SASEGT. The CDR3 is 15 amino acids. Trimming removed 1 base at V and 7 bases at J, with 11 bases between. CDR3 region: CASSEVWTLNSPLHF. CDR3 nucleotides: TGTGCCAGCAGTGAAGTTTGGACTCTCAATTCACCCCTCCACTTT.

The gene calls are TRBV7-6 and TRBJ1-1, with D hard to call. V gave up 2 bases and J gave up 9 bases, with 10 bases separating them. The CDR3 has 12 amino acids. The V gene's germline CDR1 is SGHVS and CDR2 FNYEAQ. The CDR3: CASSLWAGQAFF. CDR3 nucleotide sequence: TGTGCCAGCAGCTTATGGGCAGGCCAAGCTTTCTTT.

The rearrangement links TRBV20-1 to TRBJ1-2; no clear D. The V and J ends lost 3 bases and 3 bases respectively, with 5 bases between them. The germline CDR1 and CDR2 sequences are DFQATT and SNEGSKA (reference sequence). The CDR3 length is 11 residues. The CDR3 is CSASGDYGYTF. The CDR3, as DNA: TGCAGTGCTAGTGGGGACTATGGCTACACCTTC.

This sequence joins TRBV5-1 and TRBJ2-7; D possibly uses TRBD1 or TRBD2 (6 bases each). V lost 0 bases and J lost 5, with 12 bases in between. CDR3 length equals 14 residues. From germline, CDR1 is SGHRS and CDR2 YFSETQ. CDR3 DNA sequence: TGCGCCAGCAGCTTGGGGCCGGGGGACAACGAGCAGTACTTC. Protein sequence: CASSLGPGDNEQYF.

The rearrangement joins TRBV7-3 to TRBJ2-7; D might be TRBD2 (7 bases). V was clipped by 5 bases and J by 5 bases, with 22 bases between them. Per germline, CDR1 SGHTA and CDR2 FQGTGA. The CDR3 runs to 16 residues. The CDR3 is CASSLNGGLDLDEQYF. The CDR3 region has the DNA TGTGCCAGCAGCCTAAACGGGGGGCTCGACCTAGACGAGCAGTACTTC.

This chain joins TRBV19 and TRBJ1-4; TRBD1 might be the D (6 bases). Trimming stripped 3 bases from V and 0 bases from J, with 14 bases between. There are 17 residues in the CDR3. Per germline, CDR1 LNHDA and CDR2 SQIVND (reference sequence). The CDR3 sequence is CASSISVGTTTNEKLFF. CDR3 sequence (DNA): TGTGCCAGTAGTATTTCGGTGGGGACAACAACTAATGAAAAACTGTTTTTT.

This clone was seen once. This sequence joins TRBV30 and TRBJ1-3, with a possible D match to TRBD1 (5 bases). The CDR3 covers 17 residues. Trimming pared 0 bases from V and 2 bases from J, leaving 17 bases between. The germline V gene has CDR1 GTSNPN and CDR2 SVGIG (reference sequence). The CDR3 sequence: CAWSVRGSVHPGNTIYF. For the CDR3, the DNA is TGTGCCTGGAGTGTACGGGGGAGCGTGCATCCTGGAAACACCATATATTTT.

This chain uses TRBV6-4 with TRBJ2-2; D is unresolved. In germline, CDR1 is MRHNA, CDR2 SNTAGT. Trimming took 0 bases from V and 3 from J, leaving 5 bases between them. This CDR3 comprises 14 residues. CDR3 DNA: TGTGCCAGCAGTGACTCGTTGGACACCGGGGAGCTGTTTTTT. Encoded protein: CASSDSLDTGELFF.

The chain is built from TRBV28 and TRBJ2-7; perhaps TRBD1 as D (5 bases). The CDR3 contains 14 residues. The germline V gene encodes CDR1 MDHEN and CDR2 SYDVKM. The germline V and J ends were trimmed by 5 bases and 1 base, with 12 bases remaining between them. The CDR3 here is CASSRGYYSYEQYF. The CDR3 DNA is TGTGCCAGCAGTAGGGGCTATTATTCCTACGAGCAGTACTTC.

This clone has a single count. This chain joins TRBV5-1 and TRBJ1-3, with 7 nucleotides matching TRBD1. The germline V gene encodes CDR1 SGHRS and CDR2 YFSETQ. V dropped 3 bases and J dropped 1; count of bases not matched to a gene: 1. The CDR3 sequence is 14 residues long. The CDR3 spells CASSSDRSGNTIYF. The CDR3 bases are TGCGCCAGCAGCTCGGACAGGTCTGGAAACACCATATATTTT.

The gene calls are TRBV10-3 and TRBJ1-2; maybe TRBD1 (6 bases). The CDR3 has 17 residues. Germline lookup yields CDR1 ENHRY and CDR2 SYGVKD. Trimming removed 0 bases from V and 2 bases from J, with 16 bases in between. In nucleotides, the CDR3 is TGTGCCATCAGTGAGTCCGGGGTCAGGGGCCAAAACTATGGCTACACCTTC. Translating it yields CAISESGVRGQNYGYTF.

This clone was seen only once. J is TRBJ1-5 and V is TRBV7-6; 9 bases line up with TRBD1. The J segment lost 12 bases and the V segment lost 3 bases, leaving 6 bases of the junction unmatched. Germline V gives CDR1 SGHVS, CDR2 FNYEAQ. The CDR3 has 13 residues. The CDR3 spells CASSLSGDRDQHF. In nucleotides, the CDR3 is TGTGCCAGCAGCTTGTCTGGGGACAGGGACCAGCATTTT.

V usage is TRBV27 and J usage is TRBJ1-1, with D unclear. The CDR3 is made up of 16 amino acids. Germline V gene lookup returns CDR1 MNHEY and CDR2 SMNVEV (reference sequence). With 2 bases removed from V and 0 bases from J, the gap between germline ends came to 13 bases. This CDR3 reads CASSLEGFHMNTEAFF. In DNA form, the CDR3 reads TGTGCCAGCAGTTTAGAGGGTTTCCACATGAACACTGAAGCTTTCTTT.

V gene TRBV11-3 combines with J gene TRBJ2-3; tentatively, D is TRBD1 (6 bases). Germline V gene sequence: CDR1 SGHNT, CDR2 YENEEA. With 4 bases removed from V and 3 bases from J, the gap between germline ends came to 14 bases. This CDR3 region has 15 residues. CDR3 DNA sequence: TGTGCCAGCAGCTCCTCAACAGGGACGACAGATACGCAGTATTTT. Translating it yields CASSSSTGTTDTQYF.

The rearrangement uses TRBV6-5 and TRBJ2-3; D not certain. The V gene's germline CDR1 is MNHEY and CDR2 SVGAGI. With 4 bases removed from V and 0 bases from J, the gap between germline ends came to 11 bases. This CDR3 contains 15 residues. The CDR3 is CASSSTLDSTDTQYF. The CDR3, as DNA: TGTGCCAGCAGTTCCACCCTCGATAGCACAGATACGCAGTATTTT.

This rearrangement joins TRBV11-2 to TRBJ1-2; possible D gene TRBD1, 6 bases. This CDR3 spans 13 amino acids. Trimming took 3 bases from V and 6 from J, leaving 11 bases between them. Germline V gene lookup returns CDR1 SGHAT and CDR2 FQNNGV. Written as DNA, the CDR3 is TGTGCCAGCAGCTTCTCTGGGGGCAATGGCTACACCTTC. The encoded protein is CASSFSGGNGYTF.

The chain carries TRBV5-6 and TRBJ1-1; D unclear. The V and J ends lost 1 base and 1 base respectively, with 8 bases between them. This CDR3 has 14 amino acids. CDR1 and CDR2 from the germline V gene are SGHDT and YYEEEE. In DNA, the CDR3 is TGTGCCAGCAGCTTGTGGCACGGGAACACTGAAGCTTTCTTT. As protein: CASSLWHGNTEAFF.

The V and J genes are TRBV7-9 and TRBJ1-1, with D unclear. Trimming pared 1 base from V and 4 bases from J, leaving 10 bases between. CDR3 length: 14 residues. Germline CDR1 SEHNR, CDR2 FQNEAQ (reference sequence). In nucleotides, the CDR3 is TGTGCCAGCAGCTTAGGCGTACGGAGCACTGAAGCTTTCTTT. Translation gives CASSLGVRSTEAFF.

The V and J genes are TRBV9 and TRBJ1-6; 7 bases align to TRBD1. CDR1 is SGDLS and CDR2 is YYNGEE in the germline V gene. V trimming: 4 bases; J trimming: 7 bases; junction bases outside the gene matches: 8. The CDR3 covers 15 residues. The CDR3 DNA reads as TGTGCCAGCAGCCCAGGGGACAGCCAGAATTCACCCCTCCACTTT. This codes for CASSPGDSQNSPLHF.

CDR3 amino acids: CSSRVLNEQFF. The CDR3 coding sequence is TGCAGCAGCAGGGTTTTGAATGAGCAGTTCTTC. The gene calls are TRBV29-1 and TRBJ2-1; a weak D match, TRBD1 (5 bases). The V end was cut by 8 bases, the J end by 7 bases, with 12 bases between. Germline CDR1 is SQVTM and CDR2 is ANQGSEA. The CDR3 runs 11 residues.

V is TRBV11-2 and J is TRBJ1-5; D ambiguous. V was shortened by 5 bases and J by 0 bases, with 8 bases between the two germline ends. Germline-derived CDR1 and CDR2 are SGHAT and FQNNGV. The CDR3 extends over 14 amino acids. As DNA, the CDR3 is TGTGCCAGCAGCCAAACTAATAGCAATCAGCCCCAGCATTTT. Residues: CASSQTNSNQPQHF.

V and J are TRBV27 and TRBJ2-5, with D tentatively TRBD2 (6 bases). Germline CDR1 and CDR2: MNHEY and SMNVEV (reference sequence). Trimming stripped 2 bases from V and 4 bases from J, with 11 bases between. CDR3 length: 14 amino acids. CDR3 DNA: TGTGCCAGCAGTTTAGAGGGACTCGGAGAGACCCAGTACTTC. Translating it yields CASSLEGLGETQYF.

The chain uses TRBV15 and TRBJ1-5; tentative D call: TRBD1 (5 bases). Trimming stripped 6 bases from V and 0 bases from J, with 6 bases between. CDR1 is LNHNV and CDR2 is YYDKDF in the germline V gene (reference sequence). This CDR3 spans 13 amino acids. In DNA, the CDR3 is TGTGCCACCAGAGGGGATAGCAATCAGCCCCAGCATTTT. Protein: CATRGDSNQPQHF.

The V and J genes are TRBV7-2 and TRBJ1-2, with TRBD1 matching 7 bases. From germline, CDR1 is SGHTA and CDR2 FQGNSA. This CDR3 has 14 amino acids. The junction had 7 bases not matched to a gene; V was cut back by 5 bases and J by 4 bases. The CDR3 is CASSIWDSGYGYTF. CDR3 DNA: TGTGCCAGCAGCATATGGGACAGCGGCTATGGCTACACCTTC.

The chain is built from TRBV7-8 and TRBJ2-2, with 15 bases fitting TRBD2. Germline trimming cut 2 bases from V and 0 bases from J; bases unmatched to any gene: 7. Germline-derived CDR1 and CDR2 are SGHVS and FQNEAQ. CDR3 length: 20 residues. This CDR3 reads CASSLPRTSGGATNTGELFF. CDR3 nucleotides: TGTGCCAGCAGCTTACCCAGGACTAGCGGGGGGGCTACGAACACCGGGGAGCTGTTTTTT.

This chain joins TRBV27 and TRBJ2-2; perhaps TRBD1 as D (5 bases). The germline V gene has CDR1 MNHEY and CDR2 SMNVEV (reference sequence). The V and J ends lost 2 bases and 6 bases respectively, with 13 bases between them. The CDR3 has 15 amino acids. The CDR3 DNA reads as TGTGCCAGCAGTTTAGGGGCAGGTGTTTCCGGGGAGCTGTTTTTT. It encodes CASSLGAGVSGELFF.